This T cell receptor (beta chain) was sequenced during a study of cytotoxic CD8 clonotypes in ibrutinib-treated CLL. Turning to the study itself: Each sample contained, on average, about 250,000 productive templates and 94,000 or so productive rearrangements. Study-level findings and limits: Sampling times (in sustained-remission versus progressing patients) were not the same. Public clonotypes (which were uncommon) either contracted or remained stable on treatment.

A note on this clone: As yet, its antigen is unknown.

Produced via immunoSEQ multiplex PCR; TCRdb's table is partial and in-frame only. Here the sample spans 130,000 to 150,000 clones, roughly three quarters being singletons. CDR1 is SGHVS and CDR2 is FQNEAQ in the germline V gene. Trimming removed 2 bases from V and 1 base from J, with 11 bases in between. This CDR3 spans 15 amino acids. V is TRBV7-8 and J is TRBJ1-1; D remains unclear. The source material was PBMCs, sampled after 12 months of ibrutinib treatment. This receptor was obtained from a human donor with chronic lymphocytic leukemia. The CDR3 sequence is CASSLPGVPNTEAFF. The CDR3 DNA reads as TGTGCCAGCAGCTTACCAGGTGTGCCGAACACTGAAGCTTTCTTT.